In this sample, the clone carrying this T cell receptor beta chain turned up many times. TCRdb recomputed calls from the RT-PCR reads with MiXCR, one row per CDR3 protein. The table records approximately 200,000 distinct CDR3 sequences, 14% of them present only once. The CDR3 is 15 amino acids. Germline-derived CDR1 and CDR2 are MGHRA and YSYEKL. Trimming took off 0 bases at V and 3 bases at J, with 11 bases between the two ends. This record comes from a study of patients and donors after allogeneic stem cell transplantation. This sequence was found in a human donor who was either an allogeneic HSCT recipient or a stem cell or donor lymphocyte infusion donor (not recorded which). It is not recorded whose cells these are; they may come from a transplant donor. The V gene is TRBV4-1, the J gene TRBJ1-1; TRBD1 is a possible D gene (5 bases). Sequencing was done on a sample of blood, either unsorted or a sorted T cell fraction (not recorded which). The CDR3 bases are TGCGCCAGCAGCCAAGACGGGGACGTCTACACTGAAGCTTTCTTT. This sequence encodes CASSQDGDVYTEAFF.